This T cell receptor (beta chain) was profiled in a study of neurological immune-mediated disorders. This clonotype has a count of ten or more. In TCRdb, the 5' RACE reads were re-called with MiXCR into one record per CDR3 protein. Among 40,000 to 55,000 distinct CDR3 sequences listed, under 3.5% were seen once. Sequenced input: PBMCs. The origin of this receptor is a woman between 50 and 59 years old with multiple sclerosis.

CDR3: CASSSPTGELFF. The DNA for the CDR3 is TGTGCCAGCAGCTCTCCGACCGGGGAGCTGTTTTTT. This chain connects TRBV7-6 to TRBJ2-2; unclear D gene. Germline V gives CDR1 SGHVS, CDR2 FNYEAQ. With 4 bases removed from V and 5 bases from J, the gap between germline ends came to 5 bases. This CDR3 spans 12 amino acids.